This TCR beta chain was sequenced in a study of cytotoxic CD8 clonotypes in ibrutinib-treated CLL. Here immunoSEQ multiplex PCR was the method, and the copy in TCRdb shows in-frame clones only, minus some. The profile covers over 200,000 clones, with roughly 77% appearing a single time and over 5.5% taken by the ten largest. Germline V CDR1 and CDR2: MGHRA, YSYEKL. Deletions cut 3 bases from V and 4 bases from J, with 12 bases between. The CDR3 has 14 amino acids. The material sequenced was PBMCs, taken after 12 months of ibrutinib treatment. The rearrangement links TRBV4-1 to TRBJ1-2, with unresolved D. The receptor was isolated from a human donor with chronic lymphocytic leukemia. CDR3 coding DNA: TGCGCCAGCAGCCAGGGTGTATCTGTCTATGGCTACACCTTC. Amino acid sequence: CASSQGVSVYGYTF.